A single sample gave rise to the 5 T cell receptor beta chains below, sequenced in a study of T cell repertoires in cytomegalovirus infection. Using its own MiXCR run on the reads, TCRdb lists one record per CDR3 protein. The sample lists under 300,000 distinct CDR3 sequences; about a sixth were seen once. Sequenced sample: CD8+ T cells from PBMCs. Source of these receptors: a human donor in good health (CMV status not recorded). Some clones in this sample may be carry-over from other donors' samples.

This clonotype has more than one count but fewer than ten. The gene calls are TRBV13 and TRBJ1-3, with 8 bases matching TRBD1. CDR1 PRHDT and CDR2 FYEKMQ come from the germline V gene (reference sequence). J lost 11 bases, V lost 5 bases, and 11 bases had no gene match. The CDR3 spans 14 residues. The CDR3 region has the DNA TGTGCCAGCAGCCCCGGGACAGGCACAGCCGCCATATATTTT. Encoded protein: CASSPGTGTAAIYF.

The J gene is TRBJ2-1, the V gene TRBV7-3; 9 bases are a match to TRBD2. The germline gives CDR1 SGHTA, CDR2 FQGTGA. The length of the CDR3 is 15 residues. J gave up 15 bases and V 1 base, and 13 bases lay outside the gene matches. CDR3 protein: CASSLSSGGPNEWFF. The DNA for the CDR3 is TGTGCCAGCAGCTTAAGTAGCGGGGGCCCGAACGAGTGGTTCTTC.

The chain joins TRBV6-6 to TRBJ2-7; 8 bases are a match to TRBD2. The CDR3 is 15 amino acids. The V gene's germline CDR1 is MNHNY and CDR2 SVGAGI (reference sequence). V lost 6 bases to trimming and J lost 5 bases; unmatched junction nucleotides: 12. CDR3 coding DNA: TGTGCCAGCAGCTTAAGGGCGCGGGGGGCCAACGAGCAGTACTTC. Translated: CASSLRARGANEQYF.

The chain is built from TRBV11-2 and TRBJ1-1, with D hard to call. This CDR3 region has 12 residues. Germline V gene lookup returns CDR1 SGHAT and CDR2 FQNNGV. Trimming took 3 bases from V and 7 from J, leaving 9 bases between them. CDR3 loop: CASSFGNFEAFF. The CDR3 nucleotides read TGTGCCAGCAGCTTCGGAAACTTTGAAGCTTTCTTT.

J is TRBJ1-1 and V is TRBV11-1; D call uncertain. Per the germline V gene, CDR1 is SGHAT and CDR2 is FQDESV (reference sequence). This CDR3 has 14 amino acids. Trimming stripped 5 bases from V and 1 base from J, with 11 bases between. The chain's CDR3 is CASSLTPGNTEAFF. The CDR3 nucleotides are TGTGCCAGCAGCCTCACACCGGGGAACACTGAAGCTTTCTTT.